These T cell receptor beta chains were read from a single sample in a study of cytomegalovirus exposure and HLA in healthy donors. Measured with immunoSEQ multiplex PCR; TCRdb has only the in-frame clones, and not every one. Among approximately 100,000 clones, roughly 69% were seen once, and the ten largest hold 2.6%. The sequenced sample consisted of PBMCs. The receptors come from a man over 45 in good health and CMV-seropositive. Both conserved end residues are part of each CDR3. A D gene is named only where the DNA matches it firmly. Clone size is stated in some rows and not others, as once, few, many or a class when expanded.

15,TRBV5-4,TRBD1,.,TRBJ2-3,CATQVRQTGPDTQYF
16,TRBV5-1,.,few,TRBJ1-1,CASSPRGGPPDTEAFF
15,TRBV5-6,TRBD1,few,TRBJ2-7,CASSAAGTGRYEQYF
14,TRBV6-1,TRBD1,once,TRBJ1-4,CASSKTGTNEKLFF
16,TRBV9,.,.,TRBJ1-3,CASSAGGAYSGNTIYF
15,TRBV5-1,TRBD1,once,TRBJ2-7,CASSLGQGKGNEQYF
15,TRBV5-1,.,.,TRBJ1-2,CASSLDPGAGYGYTF
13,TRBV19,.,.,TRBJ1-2,CASLMPDNYGYTF
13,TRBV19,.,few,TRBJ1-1,CASSMRADTEAFF
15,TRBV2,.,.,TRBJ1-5,CASSENPMGGQPQHF
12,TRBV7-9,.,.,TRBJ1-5,CASSGGGQPQHF
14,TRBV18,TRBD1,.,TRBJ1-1,CASSPFRDSREAFF
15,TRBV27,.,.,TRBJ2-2,CASSWGTLNTGELFF
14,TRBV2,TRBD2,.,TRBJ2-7,CASTKTSGSYEQYF
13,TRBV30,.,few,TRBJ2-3,CAWTGEKTDTQYF
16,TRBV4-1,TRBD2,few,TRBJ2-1,CASSHIRSGGLGEQFF
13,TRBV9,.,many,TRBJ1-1,CASSAQVDTEAFF
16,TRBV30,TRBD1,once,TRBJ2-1,CAWSVRQGVGHNEQFF
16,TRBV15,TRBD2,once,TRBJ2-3,CATSRRSSGGDRSKYF
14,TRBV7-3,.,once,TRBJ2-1,CASSSSGLQNEQFF
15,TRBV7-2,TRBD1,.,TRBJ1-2,CASSFSGQGADGYTF
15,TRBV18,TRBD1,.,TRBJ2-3,CASSPGQGNTDTQYF
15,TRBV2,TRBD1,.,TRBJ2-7,CASSLSDRAPHEQYF
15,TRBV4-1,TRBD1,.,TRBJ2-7,CASSQVRDRGNEQYF
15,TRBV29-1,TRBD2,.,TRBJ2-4,CSVAFSSGSRNIQYF
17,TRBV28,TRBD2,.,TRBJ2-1,CASSSASGGRAYNEQFF
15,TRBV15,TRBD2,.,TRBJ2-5,CATSRSGNSKKTQYF
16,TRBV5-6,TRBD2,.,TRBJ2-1,CASSLMGLAGGGEQFF
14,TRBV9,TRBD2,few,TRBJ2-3,CASKRDQSTDTQYF
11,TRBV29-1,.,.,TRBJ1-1,CSVLGGTEAFF
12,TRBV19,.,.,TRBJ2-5,CASSIGGGAQYF
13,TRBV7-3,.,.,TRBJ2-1,CASSDSRWNEQFF
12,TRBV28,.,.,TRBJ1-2,CASSNLDDGYTF
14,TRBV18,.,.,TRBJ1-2,CASSPLAGDNGYTF
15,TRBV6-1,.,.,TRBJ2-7,CATLDGSYSPYEQYF
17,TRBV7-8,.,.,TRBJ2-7,CASSNGPAGASTYEQYF
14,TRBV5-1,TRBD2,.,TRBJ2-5,CASSSAGGRETQYF
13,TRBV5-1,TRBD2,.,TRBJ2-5,CASSFLAEETQYF
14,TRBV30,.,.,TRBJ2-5,CAWTLYRGGETQYF
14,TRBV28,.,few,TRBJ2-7,CASSLPGGRYEQYF
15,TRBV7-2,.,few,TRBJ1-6,CASSFSGMGTSPLHF
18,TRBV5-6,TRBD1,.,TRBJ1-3,CASSMGQGGPSSGNTIYF
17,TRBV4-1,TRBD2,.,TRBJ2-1,CASSRRLAGEIYNEQFF
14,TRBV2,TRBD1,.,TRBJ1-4,CASSGQGGDEKLFF
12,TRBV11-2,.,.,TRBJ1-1,CASRRGKTEAFF
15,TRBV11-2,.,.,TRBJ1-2,CASSLDFIKTFGYTF
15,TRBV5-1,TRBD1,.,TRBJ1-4,CASSVQQQGNEKLFF
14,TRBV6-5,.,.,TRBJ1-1,CASSRQAWGTEAFF
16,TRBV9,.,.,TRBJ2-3,CASSVGRGLNTDTQYF
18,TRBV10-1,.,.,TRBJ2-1,CASSETEYEGGPAHEQFF
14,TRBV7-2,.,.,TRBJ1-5,CASSLEVGAGPQHF
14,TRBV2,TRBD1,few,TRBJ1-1,CASSSDRGDTEAFF
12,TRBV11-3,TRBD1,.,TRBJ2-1,CASSAGTGEQFF